Below are 25 T cell receptor beta chains sequenced from a single sample in a study of cytomegalovirus exposure and HLA in healthy donors. The study ran its PCR with 60 Vbeta and 13 Jbeta primers. Produced via immunoSEQ multiplex PCR; TCRdb's table is partial and in-frame only. The profile shows about 100,000 clones, over 75% of them singletons. Sequencing was performed on PBMCs. Receptors were obtained from a woman under 30 in good health and CMV-seropositive.

On this clone itself: Additional DNA sequences in this sample encode the identical CDR3. The chain couples TRBV5-6 to TRBJ1-5; D unclear. Germline lookup yields CDR1 SGHDT and CDR2 YYEEEE. This CDR3 is 14 amino acids long. The V and J ends lost 0 bases and 3 bases respectively, with 7 bases between them. The CDR3 nucleotides are TGTGCCAGCAGCTTGGGGCAGATCAATCAGCCCCAGCATTTT. It specifies CASSLGQINQPQHF.

V gene TRBV2 combines with J gene TRBJ2-5; 12 nucleotides line up with TRBD2. Germline CDR1 and CDR2: SNHLY and FYNNEI. J was trimmed by 4 bases and V by 7 bases; bases with no gene match: 4. The CDR3 spans 14 residues. For the CDR3, the DNA is TGTGCCAGCAAAGGACTAGCGGGAACAGAGACCCAGTACTTC. Protein product: CASKGLAGTETQYF.

The CDR3 sequence is CASSQVRENTEAFF. The DNA of the CDR3 is TGCGCCAGCAGCCAAGTGCGGGAGAACACTGAAGCTTTCTTT. This rearrangement joins TRBV4-1 to TRBJ1-1; D is uncertain. Germline V lookup: CDR1 MGHRA, CDR2 YSYEKL. V lost 1 base, J lost 1 base, and 7 bases lay in between. This CDR3 region has 14 residues.

This chain joins TRBV13 and TRBJ2-1; 11 nucleotides match TRBD1. J lost 5 bases, V lost 4 bases, and 10 bases had no gene match. This CDR3 comprises 17 residues. Looked up from germline, CDR1 is PRHDT and CDR2 is FYEKMQ (reference sequence). CDR3 bases: TGTGCCAGCAGCTCAACACGGGACAGGGGGATCAACAATGAGCAGTTCTTC. It specifies CASSSTRDRGINNEQFF.

This chain links TRBV28 with TRBJ1-1; D is ambiguous. The germline CDR1 and CDR2 sequences are MDHEN and SYDVKM. Trimming shortened V by 2 bases and J by 1 base, and 5 bases separated the two germline ends. The CDR3 has 13 amino acids. CDR3 nucleotide sequence: TGTGCCAGCAGTTTACTCAGGAACACTGAAGCTTTCTTT. Amino acid sequence: CASSLLRNTEAFF.

CDR3: CASGLGQLGNTIYF. CDR3 bases: TGTGCCAGCGGGCTGGGACAGTTAGGAAACACCATATATTTT. J is TRBJ1-3 and V is TRBV2; TRBD1 matches 7 bases. The CDR3 contains 14 residues. With 8 bases clipped from V and 4 bases from J, the junction kept 8 bases outside the gene matches. Germline CDR1 and CDR2: SNHLY and FYNNEI.

V and J are TRBV10-3 and TRBJ2-5; 10 nucleotides match TRBD2. J lost 4 bases, V lost 10 bases, and 9 bases had no gene match. The CDR3 length is 14 residues. Germline CDR1 reads ENHRY; CDR2 reads SYGVKD. The CDR3 nucleotides read TGTGCCACTGCACTAGCGGGACCTGGAGAGACCCAGTACTTC. Translating it yields CATALAGPGETQYF.

The CDR3 here is CASRVRAGIDNEQFF. The CDR3 DNA follows: TGTGCCAGCAGAGTAAGAGCGGGTATCGACAATGAGCAGTTCTTC. The rearrangement joins TRBV2 to TRBJ2-1; tentative D call: TRBD2 (6 bases). V shed 6 bases and J shed 5 bases, with 17 bases lying between them. The CDR3 loop spans 15 amino acids. Germline-derived CDR1 and CDR2 are SNHLY and FYNNEI.

The J gene is TRBJ2-7, the V gene TRBV13, with D perhaps TRBD2 (6 bases). Germline-derived CDR1 and CDR2 are PRHDT and FYEKMQ (reference sequence). V was cut by 5 bases and J by 3 bases, with 23 bases left in between. This CDR3 contains 17 residues. Written as DNA, the CDR3 is TGTGCCAGCAGCCGGACCCTGGTTGGACTATCCTACTACGAGCAGTACTTC. Its protein is CASSRTLVGLSYYEQYF.

This clone was counted a few times. This chain uses TRBV4-2 with TRBJ2-1; 12 bases fit TRBD2. The CDR3 spans 16 residues. The germline V gene encodes CDR1 LGHNA and CDR2 YNFKEQ. V lost 4 bases and J lost 4; bases outside the gene matches: 5. Here the CDR3 DNA reads TGTGCCAGCAGCCGAGAGACTAGCGGGGGATACAATGAGCAGTTCTTC. As protein: CASSRETSGGYNEQFF.

V usage is TRBV6-4 and J usage is TRBJ2-1; tentative D call: TRBD1 (6 bases). CDR1 and CDR2 (germline): MRHNA, SNTAGT. V was shortened by 3 bases and J by 6 bases, with 9 bases between the two germline ends. The CDR3 covers 13 residues. The CDR3 protein is CASSDWDTNEQFF. Here the CDR3 DNA reads TGTGCCAGCAGTGATTGGGACACCAATGAGCAGTTCTTC.

The CDR3 coding sequence is TGTGCCTGGAGTGGAATAGCGGGAGGGCTAGGCTACGAGCAGTACTTC. Protein: CAWSGIAGGLGYEQYF. The chain joins TRBV30 to TRBJ2-7; TRBD2 aligns across 11 bases. The CDR3 extends over 16 amino acids. Germline V gene lookup returns CDR1 GTSNPN and CDR2 SVGIG (reference sequence). Unmatched junction bases numbered 8, after V lost 1 base and J lost 3 bases.

The V gene is TRBV5-1, the J gene TRBJ2-5; D is unclear. Trimming pared 6 bases from V and 5 bases from J, leaving 11 bases between. Germline V gene lookup returns CDR1 SGHRS and CDR2 YFSETQ. CDR3 length: 12 residues. CDR3 DNA sequence: TGCGCCAGCAATGATTTGCGGGAGACCCAGTACTTC. This encodes CASNDLRETQYF.

The chain has TRBV28 and TRBJ1-5; the D gene is possibly TRBD1 (5 bases). Germline V gene sequence: CDR1 MDHEN, CDR2 SYDVKM. The V and J ends lost 3 bases and 0 bases respectively, with 15 bases between them. This CDR3 has 17 residues. In DNA, the CDR3 is TGTGCCAGCAGTTTTGGGGAGGGACGGAATAGCAATCAGCCCCAGCATTTT. This codes for CASSFGEGRNSNQPQHF.

The chain is built from TRBV15 and TRBJ1-1; 9 nucleotides agree with TRBD1. There are 14 residues in the CDR3. With 5 bases clipped from V and 4 bases from J, the junction kept 5 bases outside the gene matches. In germline, CDR1 is LNHNV, CDR2 YYDKDF (reference sequence). DNA of the CDR3: TGTGCCACCAGCTCACAGGGGGCCGGCACTGAAGCTTTCTTT. Its translation: CATSSQGAGTEAFF.

This chain uses TRBV10-3 with TRBJ2-7; 8 bases line up with TRBD2. This CDR3 region has 16 residues. The V gene's germline CDR1 is ENHRY and CDR2 SYGVKD. Trimming took 10 bases from V and 0 from J; bases not matched to a gene: 14. The CDR3 nucleotides read TGTGCCACCGGGAAACTAGCGGCTTGGAGCTCCTACGAGCAGTACTTC. Translating gives CATGKLAAWSSYEQYF.

The chain carries TRBV9 and TRBJ2-3, with TRBD2 as a possible D gene (6 bases). CDR1 SGDLS and CDR2 YYNGEE come from the germline V gene. Trimming took off 0 bases at V and 5 bases at J, with 10 bases between the two ends. This CDR3 comprises 14 residues. The CDR3 protein is CASSVDGGRDTQYF. The CDR3 DNA sequence: TGTGCCAGCAGCGTAGACGGGGGTAGAGATACGCAGTATTTT.

CDR3 bases: TGTGCCAGCAGTGGGACCCTAGGCGGGAGGGGGGCTGAGCAGTTCTTC. It yields the protein CASSGTLGGRGAEQFF. The rearrangement links TRBV6-1 to TRBJ2-1, with 9 bases fitting TRBD2. V lost 4 bases and J lost 9; bases outside the gene matches: 13. This CDR3 contains 16 residues. Germline CDR1 MNHNS, CDR2 SASEGT.

The gene calls are TRBV11-3 and TRBJ2-3; 10 nucleotides line up with TRBD2. Looked up from germline, CDR1 is SGHNT and CDR2 is YENEEA. V dropped 2 bases and J dropped 4; count of bases not matched to a gene: 3. This CDR3 contains 15 residues. The CDR3 sequence is CASSLPSGSSDTQYF. DNA of the CDR3: TGTGCCAGCAGCTTACCTAGCGGGAGTTCAGATACGCAGTATTTT.

The rearrangement joins TRBV25-1 to TRBJ1-2; D gene uncertain. Germline V gives CDR1 MGHDK, CDR2 SYGVNS. The CDR3 has 13 amino acids. V dropped 5 bases and J dropped 1 base, with 8 bases sitting between them. This CDR3 reads CASSLANNYGYTF. The CDR3 region has the DNA TGTGCCAGCAGTCTTGCTAATAACTATGGCTACACCTTC.

This clone was seen a single time. CDR3 loop: CASSQSGLAGYNEQFF. The CDR3 region has the DNA TGTGCCAGCAGTCAATCGGGACTAGCGGGTTACAATGAGCAGTTCTTC. This chain connects TRBV25-1 to TRBJ2-1, with TRBD2 identical over 12 bases. The CDR3 loop spans 16 amino acids. The germline gives CDR1 MGHDK, CDR2 SYGVNS. Trimming at V came to 5 bases and at J to 4 bases, leaving 6 bases not matched to a gene. Looking up the rest from reference TRBV25-1 and TRBJ2-1 gives the full variable domain: EADIYQTPRYLVIGTGKKITLECSQTMGHDKMYWYQQDPGMELHLIHYSYGVNSTEKGDLSSESTVSRIRTEHFPLTLESARPSHTSQYLCASSQSGLAGYNEQFFGPGTRLTVL.

The chain is built from TRBV19 and TRBJ1-5; TRBD1 matches 9 bases. V was pared by 3 bases and J by 5 bases, with 8 bases of the junction left unmatched. Germline V gene sequence: CDR1 LNHDA, CDR2 SQIVND (reference sequence). This CDR3 comprises 16 residues. CDR3 in DNA: TGTGCCAGTAGTATTTGGGGACAGGGCGAAGATCAGCCCCAGCATTTT. It is translated as CASSIWGQGEDQPQHF.

This chain's CDR3 is CATSRTRSVSDTQYF. The CDR3 bases are TGTGCCACCAGCAGAACGAGGAGTGTCTCAGATACGCAGTATTTT. The rearrangement uses TRBV15 and TRBJ2-3; D is uncertain. V was pared by 2 bases and J by 4 bases, with 13 bases between. Germline CDR1 and CDR2: LNHNV and YYDKDF (reference sequence). The CDR3 loop spans 15 amino acids.

This clone has just one count. The chain recombines TRBV11-3 with TRBJ1-1; no reliable D call. The CDR3 contains 12 residues. Per germline, CDR1 SGHNT and CDR2 YENEEA. V was trimmed by 6 bases and J by 8 bases, leaving 13 bases between them. The DNA for the CDR3 is TGTGCCAGCAGGTCAGAGGGAGGGGAAGCTTTCTTT. It yields the protein CASRSEGGEAFF.

CDR3 amino acids: CAIRSTSGNPYEQYF. DNA for the CDR3: TGTGCCATCAGATCAACTAGCGGGAATCCCTACGAGCAGTACTTC. The chain joins TRBV10-3 to TRBJ2-7, with TRBD2 matching 10 bases. This CDR3 spans 15 amino acids. Germline CDR1 and CDR2: ENHRY and SYGVKD. Germline trimming cut 6 bases from V and 2 bases from J; bases unmatched to any gene: 7.